Below, 31 T cell receptor beta chains from the same sample are listed, as sequenced in a study of T cell responses to AZD1222 COVID-19 vaccine. Only in-frame clones appear in the TCRdb table, and some are missing; sequencing was by immunoSEQ multiplex PCR. The sample gives 130,000 to 150,000 clones, 75% to 85% of which show up once; over 4% is in the top ten. This material consisted of peripheral blood, taken on day 0 of MenACWY control vaccination. The receptors were gathered from an adult in good health.

The chain couples TRBV5-8 to TRBJ1-2; 9 positions match TRBD1. Germline CDR1 is SGHTS and CDR2 is YDEGEE. The CDR3 sequence is 13 residues long. J lost 4 bases, V lost 4 bases, and 2 bases had no gene match. CDR3: CASSPQGAYGYTF. DNA of the CDR3: TGTGCCAGCAGCCCACAGGGGGCCTATGGCTACACCTTC.

This clone was seen a single time. The same CDR3 can be traced to other DNA sequences in this sample. The V call is TRBV2, the J call TRBJ2-2; D is undetermined. The germline V gene encodes CDR1 SNHLY and CDR2 FYNNEI. V gave up 5 bases and J gave up 1 base, with 5 bases separating them. The CDR3 is made up of 13 amino acids. CDR3 amino acids: CASSLENTGELFF. CDR3 coding DNA: TGTGCCAGCAGTCTCGAGAACACCGGGGAGCTGTTTTTT.

The V and J genes are TRBV18 and TRBJ2-2; D remains ambiguous. Germline CDR1 and CDR2: KGHSH and LQKENI. The germline V and J ends were trimmed by 2 bases and 8 bases, with 6 bases remaining between them. The CDR3 sequence is 12 residues long. The CDR3 protein is CASSPVFGELFF. Written as DNA, the CDR3 is TGTGCCAGCTCACCAGTCTTTGGGGAGCTGTTTTTT.

V gene TRBV23-1 combines with J gene TRBJ2-2; the D is unclear. TRBV23-1 is filed as an ORF, its function uncertain. V was shortened by 0 bases and J by 3 bases, with 14 bases between the two germline ends. The CDR3 consists of 17 residues. In nucleotides, the CDR3 is TGCGCCAGCAGTCAATCGTTGCCTGGGATTCACACCGGGGAGCTGTTTTTT. This translates into CASSQSLPGIHTGELFF.

The V gene is TRBV7-9, the J gene TRBJ1-6; no definite D call. Germline-derived CDR1 and CDR2 are SEHNR and FQNEAQ (reference sequence). The CDR3 length is 16 residues. Between the trimmed V and J ends, which lost 0 bases and 7 bases, there was a span of 13 bases. CDR3 sequence reads: CASSLALGRGNSPLHF. CDR3 nucleotide sequence: TGTGCCAGCAGCTTAGCGCTAGGACGGGGAAATTCACCCCTCCACTTT.

The chain employs TRBV10-3 and TRBJ1-2, with 9 bases that match TRBD1. This CDR3 is 13 amino acids long. The germline gives CDR1 ENHRY, CDR2 SYGVKD. Losses at the gene ends were 10 bases for V and 8 bases for J; bases not matched to a gene: 11. The CDR3 loop reads CASRDRDVQGYTF. CDR3 DNA sequence: TGTGCCAGCCGGGACAGGGATGTTCAGGGCTACACCTTC.

In nucleotides, the CDR3 is TGTGCCAGCAGCGTACTGGTAGACAATGAGCAGTTCTTC. This encodes CASSVLVDNEQFF. The chain recombines TRBV9 with TRBJ2-1; D not certain. The CDR3 is made up of 13 amino acids. Per germline, CDR1 SGDLS and CDR2 YYNGEE. V was pared by 1 base and J by 5 bases, with 7 bases between.

The chain recombines TRBV18 with TRBJ2-3; D possibly corresponds to TRBD2 (5 bases). Germline V gene data show CDR1 as KGHSH and CDR2 as LQKENI. CDR3 length: 13 residues. V was cut by 0 bases and J by 6 bases, with 7 bases left in between. CDR3 loop: CASSPPGVDTQYF. The CDR3 DNA reads TGTGCCAGCTCACCACCGGGAGTTGATACGCAGTATTTT.

This clone was detected only once. The chain is built from TRBV10-2 and TRBJ2-7, with 10 bases identical to TRBD2. The CDR3 contains 17 residues. The junction had 9 bases not matched to a gene; V was cut back by 3 bases and J by 1 base. Germline V CDR1 and CDR2: WSHSY, SAAADI. In DNA form, the CDR3 reads TGCGCCAGCAGTGAAATTGGTAGCGGGGGGTTATCCTACGAGCAGTACTTC. The encoded protein is CASSEIGSGGLSYEQYF.

This chain uses TRBV2 with TRBJ1-1; weak D call: TRBD1 (6 bases). Between the trimmed V and J ends, which lost 6 bases and 7 bases, there was a span of 21 bases. This CDR3 is built from 15 residues. Germline V gene lookup returns CDR1 SNHLY and CDR2 FYNNEI. The CDR3 coding sequence is TGTGCCAGCAGCATGGGGGGCACAGGCTCCCTTGAAGCTTTCTTT. Translated: CASSMGGTGSLEAFF.

The V and J genes are TRBV7-3 and TRBJ2-2, with 7 bases lining up with TRBD2. There are 15 residues in the CDR3. V was clipped by 1 base and J by 4 bases; unmatched bases: 3. CDR1 is SGHTA, CDR2 FQGTGA, per germline. CDR3: CASSLNGGFTGELFF. The DNA of the CDR3 is TGTGCCAGCAGCTTAAACGGGGGGTTCACCGGGGAGCTGTTTTTT.

Points on this clone: This same CDR3 is encoded by further DNA sequences in the sample. The V and J genes are TRBV4-1 and TRBJ2-3, with D perhaps TRBD2 (6 bases). The CDR3 sequence is 15 residues long. Per germline, CDR1 MGHRA and CDR2 YSYEKL. V gave up 4 bases and J gave up 1 base, with 12 bases separating them. CDR3 protein: CASSLGTPGTDTQYF. CDR3 coding DNA: TGCGCCAGCAGCCTCGGGACTCCTGGCACAGATACGCAGTATTTT.

The chain couples TRBV2 to TRBJ2-7, with a weak D call TRBD1 (6 bases). V lost 7 bases to trimming and J lost 2 bases, with 15 bases between them. CDR3 length: 14 residues. Looked up from germline, CDR1 is SNHLY and CDR2 is FYNNEI. In DNA, the CDR3 is TGTGCCAGCAAGGCCCGGGACAACGCCTACGAGCAGTACGTC. As protein: CASKARDNAYEQYV.

The chain combines TRBV6-5 with TRBJ1-6; possible D gene TRBD1, 5 bases. Germline V gene sequence: CDR1 MNHEY, CDR2 SVGAGI. Trimming stripped 7 bases from V and 8 bases from J, with 18 bases between. The CDR3 spans 15 residues. CDR3 in amino acids: CASTPQRGGDSPLHF. The DNA of the CDR3 is TGTGCCAGCACCCCCCAGAGGGGCGGAGATTCACCCCTCCACTTT.

The chain uses TRBV3-1 (or the pseudogene TRBV3-2) and TRBJ2-1; 7 bases are a match to TRBD2. Germline loops: CDR1 LGHDT, CDR2 YNNKEL (reference sequence). CDR3 length: 15 residues. Trimming cost V 1 base and J 5 bases; bases outside gene matches: 5. The CDR3 is CASSQGDYLNNEQFF. The CDR3 DNA sequence: TGTGCCAGCAGCCAAGGGGACTACCTAAACAATGAGCAGTTCTTC.

J is TRBJ1-6 and V is TRBV3-1 (or the pseudogene TRBV3-2); no firm D call. This CDR3 region has 17 residues. In germline, CDR1 is LGHDT, CDR2 YNNKEL (reference sequence). The V end was cut by 3 bases, the J end by 5 bases, with 17 bases between. The DNA of the CDR3 is TGTGCCAGCAGCCACAAGTTCCACGGGTATAATAATTCACCCCTCCACTTT. Encoded protein: CASSHKFHGYNNSPLHF.

This sequence joins TRBV6-5 and TRBJ1-3; D call uncertain. With 5 bases removed from V and 5 bases from J, the gap between germline ends came to 4 bases. The CDR3 runs 11 residues. The germline gives CDR1 MNHEY, CDR2 SVGAGI. The CDR3 loop reads CASSNRNTIYF. The CDR3 DNA follows: TGTGCCAGCAGTAACAGAAACACCATATATTTT.

This sequence joins TRBV2 and TRBJ2-3, with D perhaps matching TRBD2 (6 bases). The germline V and J ends were trimmed by 4 bases and 5 bases, with 16 bases remaining between them. The germline V gene encodes CDR1 SNHLY and CDR2 FYNNEI. This CDR3 is 15 amino acids long. CDR3 nucleotide sequence: TGTGCCAGCAGTGTCCCTCAGCAGGGAGGAGATACGCAGTATTTT. It encodes CASSVPQQGGDTQYF.

V is TRBV3-1 (or the pseudogene TRBV3-2) and J is TRBJ2-1; 12 bases agree with TRBD2. Germline assignment: CDR1 LGHDT and CDR2 YNNKEL (reference sequence). J was trimmed by 1 base and V by 4 bases; bases with no gene match: 11. The CDR3 is made up of 19 amino acids. Here the CDR3 DNA reads TGTGCCAGCAGCCCCGGAGGGCTAGCGGGGGGGCTGTCCTACAATGAGCAGTTCTTC. Protein product: CASSPGGLAGGLSYNEQFF.

The rearrangement joins TRBV27 to TRBJ1-5, with 8 nucleotides matching TRBD1. Looked up from germline, CDR1 is MNHEY and CDR2 is SMNVEV (reference sequence). CDR3 length: 14 amino acids. V shed 4 bases and J 4 bases; nucleotides not matched to a gene: 3. Here the CDR3 reads CASSSRTGNQPQHF. The CDR3 DNA sequence: TGTGCCAGCAGTTCCCGGACAGGGAATCAGCCCCAGCATTTT.

This sequence joins TRBV11-2 and TRBJ1-1; D unresolved. This CDR3 region has 15 residues. Germline V lookup: CDR1 SGHAT, CDR2 FQNNGV. The V end lost 3 bases, the J end lost 1 base, and 12 bases lay between the germline ends. In nucleotides, the CDR3 is TGTGCCAGCAGCTTGACGTGGGAATGGAACACTGAAGCTTTCTTT. Its translation: CASSLTWEWNTEAFF.

The rearrangement joins TRBV5-1 to TRBJ2-2; 7 bases are a match to TRBD2. CDR1 and CDR2 (germline): SGHRS, YFSETQ. CDR3 length equals 13 residues. V gave up 0 bases and J gave up 9 bases; unmatched junction bases: 2. This CDR3 reads CASSLAGGRELFF. The CDR3 bases are TGCGCCAGCAGCTTGGCCGGGGGGAGGGAGCTGTTTTTT.

This chain joins TRBV19 and TRBJ1-2, with no clear D. Germline V gives CDR1 LNHDA, CDR2 SQIVND (reference sequence). The CDR3 covers 13 residues. Trimming removed 6 bases from V and 8 bases from J, with 16 bases in between. CDR3 sequence reads: CASSTPPLPGYTF. The CDR3 DNA reads TGTGCCAGTAGCACCCCCCCCTTACCGGGCTACACCTTC.

The rearrangement uses TRBV3-1 (or the pseudogene TRBV3-2) and TRBJ2-2; weak D call: TRBD2 (6 bases). The CDR3 consists of 14 residues. Germline V gene data show CDR1 as LGHDT and CDR2 as YNNKEL (reference sequence). V lost 8 bases to trimming and J lost 1 base, with 11 bases between them. DNA of the CDR3: TGTGCCAGCTCCGGACTATTGAACACCGGGGAGCTGTTTTTT. Translated: CASSGLLNTGELFF.

This clone was counted between two and nine times. The chain is built from TRBV6-1 and TRBJ1-6; D unclear. Germline V lookup: CDR1 MNHNS, CDR2 SASEGT. V was pared by 3 bases and J by 9 bases, with 12 bases between. The CDR3 contains 14 residues. The CDR3 sequence: CASSEPGLISPLHF. CDR3 in DNA: TGTGCCAGCAGTGAGCCAGGACTAATTTCACCCCTCCACTTT.

The genes are TRBV7-2 and TRBJ1-2; tentatively, D is TRBD1 (6 bases). Looked up from germline, CDR1 is SGHTA and CDR2 is FQGNSA. This CDR3 spans 14 amino acids. V lost 3 bases and J lost 3, with 11 bases in between. CDR3 region: CASSFQGQYYGYTF. The CDR3 DNA reads as TGTGCCAGCAGCTTTCAGGGGCAATACTATGGCTACACCTTC.

The chain employs TRBV5-1 and TRBJ1-2; 8 nucleotides match TRBD1. The CDR3 extends over 13 amino acids. Trimming cost V 4 bases and J 8 bases; bases outside gene matches: 7. CDR1 SGHRS and CDR2 YFSETQ come from the germline V gene. The CDR3 here is CASSDGQGTGYTF. The CDR3 region has the DNA TGCGCCAGCAGCGACGGACAGGGTACAGGCTACACCTTC.

V and J are TRBV27 and TRBJ2-7, with D possibly matching TRBD1 (5 bases). Trimming pared 5 bases from V and 6 bases from J, leaving 14 bases between. Germline lookup yields CDR1 MNHEY and CDR2 SMNVEV (reference sequence). The CDR3 runs 13 residues. The DNA for the CDR3 is TGTGCCAGCAGTGGACAAACTTTCGGCGAGCAGTACTTC. Amino acids: CASSGQTFGEQYF.

In DNA, the CDR3 is TGTGCCAGTAGTACGATACTAGCGGGGGGTCGCAATGAGCAGTTCTTC. Its translation is CASSTILAGGRNEQFF. The chain joins TRBV19 to TRBJ2-1; 12 bases agree with TRBD2. Germline V gives CDR1 LNHDA, CDR2 SQIVND (reference sequence). Losses at the gene ends were 4 bases for V and 6 bases for J; bases not matched to a gene: 7. There are 16 residues in the CDR3.

This clone was found once. The chain combines TRBV25-1 with TRBJ1-1; D ambiguous. With 3 bases removed from V and 5 bases from J, the gap between germline ends came to 7 bases. In germline, CDR1 is MGHDK, CDR2 SYGVNS. CDR3 size: 12 residues. The CDR3 sequence is CASSDPGTEAFF. For the CDR3, the DNA is TGTGCCAGCAGTGACCCCGGAACTGAAGCTTTCTTT. Full variable domain (rest looked up from reference TRBV25-1 and TRBJ1-1): EADIYQTPRYLVIGTGKKITLECSQTMGHDKMYWYQQDPGMELHLIHYSYGVNSTEKGDLSSESTVSRIRTEHFPLTLESARPSHTSQYLCASSDPGTEAFFGQGTRLTVV.

A note on this clone: The DNA is omitted, as the CDR3 cannot be located on it reliably, and the CDR3 follows TCRdb's listing. The rearrangement uses TRBV2 and TRBJ1-1; TRBD1 was called by the table and not checked on the DNA. The CDR3 is made up of 14 amino acids, end residues included. Germline V gives CDR1 SNHLY, CDR2 FYNNEI. This CDR3 is CASSVGQGIKKGSF.